A single sample gave rise to the 27 T cell receptor beta chains below, sequenced in a study of CD8 T cells in ankylosing spondylitis (TCRdb year 2017). Library preparation employed 5' RACE. The run used an Illumina HiSeq 2500. TCRdb reworked the public reads: Q25 trimming with fastp, MiXCR clone assembly, productive beta chains retained. Identical CDR3 protein sequences are pooled into one entry, listed with their most common genes and DNA. Within this sample are some 63,000 distinct CDR3 sequences, with 6% to 8% of them counted one time only. The ten biggest clones cover approximately 5% of the sample. The sequenced sample was synovial fluid, either unsorted or a sorted T cell fraction (not recorded which). The receptors here all came from a male donor with ankylosing spondylitis.

This clonotype was recorded at least ten times. The rearrangement uses TRBV28 and TRBJ1-5; D perhaps matches TRBD1 (5 bases). Germline CDR1 MDHEN, CDR2 SYDVKM. V was clipped by 7 bases and J by 0 bases, with 13 bases between them. The length of the CDR3 is 15 residues. CDR3 sequence: CASTGGGFSNQPQHF. The CDR3 bases are TGTGCCAGCACGGGGGGGGGTTTTAGCAATCAGCCCCAGCATTTT. The complete variable domain, with remaining parts taken from reference TRBV28 and TRBJ1-5, reads DVKVTQSSRYLVKRTGEKVFLECVQDMDHENMFWYRQDPGLGLRLIYFSYDVKMKEKGDIPEGYSVSREKKERFSLILESASTNQTSMYLCASTGGGFSNQPQHFGDGTRLSIL.

The chain recombines TRBV12-3 or TRBV12-4 with TRBJ1-2; TRBD1 might be the D (6 bases). The CDR3 runs 15 residues. Trimming removed 1 base from V and 7 bases from J, with 16 bases in between. CDR3 region: CASSLGGGRTVGYTF. DNA of the CDR3: TGTGCCAGCAGTTTAGGGGGGGGCCGGACAGTTGGCTACACCTTC.

This clonotype was counted ten times or more. The J gene is TRBJ2-7, the V gene TRBV12-3 or TRBV12-4; D unclear. The CDR3 contains 14 residues. V gave up 6 bases and J gave up 1 base, with 13 bases separating them. The CDR3 sequence is CASSRGRKSYEQYF. The CDR3 DNA is TGTGCCAGCAGCCGCGGACGGAAATCCTACGAGCAGTACTTC.

This clonotype was seen at least ten times. The chain joins TRBV3-1 to TRBJ1-1; a weak D match, TRBD1 (6 bases). This CDR3 contains 15 residues. Trimming stripped 4 bases from V and 0 bases from J, with 12 bases between. Looked up from germline, CDR1 is LGHDT and CDR2 is YNNKEL (reference sequence). CDR3 protein: CASSRTGQLNTEAFF. CDR3 coding DNA: TGTGCCAGCAGCCGAACCGGACAGTTGAACACTGAAGCTTTCTTT. The whole variable domain, remainder taken from reference TRBV3-1 and TRBJ1-1, is DTAVSQTPKYLVTQMGNDKSIKCEQNLGHDTMYWYKQDSKKFLKIMFSYNNKELIINETVPNRFSPKSPDKAHLNLHINSLELGDSAVYFCASSRTGQLNTEAFFGQGTRLTVV.

This chain uses TRBV5-4 with TRBJ2-7, with TRBD2 as a possible D gene (5 bases). The CDR3 has 15 amino acids. CDR1 and CDR2 from the germline V gene are SGHNT and YYREEE (reference sequence). The V gene lost 2 bases and the J gene lost 6 bases, with 18 bases spanning the gap. The CDR3 DNA follows: TGTGCCAGCAGCTTACCCGGGATCCAAGGTCGCGAGCAGTACTTC. Translated: CASSLPGIQGREQYF. Combining the CDR3 with reference TRBV5-4 and TRBJ2-7 gives the whole variable domain ETGVTQSPTHLIKTRGQQVTLRCSSQSGHNTVSWYQQALGQGPQFIFQYYREEENGRGNFPPRFSGLQFPNYSSELNVNALELDDSALYLCASSLPGIQGREQYFGPGTRLTVT.

Ten or more counts support this clonotype. The chain combines TRBV7-2 with TRBJ2-7; TRBD2 matches at 10 bases. CDR1 and CDR2 from the germline V gene are SGHTA and FQGNSA. CDR3 length: 15 amino acids. J gave up 5 bases and V 1 base, and 5 bases lay outside the gene matches. Here the CDR3 reads CASSLVLAGANEQYF. CDR3 coding DNA: TGTGCCAGCAGCTTAGTTCTAGCGGGAGCCAACGAGCAGTACTTC.

Ten or more counts support this clonotype. V usage is TRBV20-1 and J usage is TRBJ2-5, with D maybe TRBD2 (5 bases). V lost 6 bases to trimming and J lost 5 bases, with 13 bases between them. There are 12 residues in the CDR3. Per germline, CDR1 DFQATT and CDR2 SNEGSKA (reference sequence). CDR3 DNA: TGCAGTGCCTTGGGCGGCGGGGAGACCCAGTACTTC. This encodes CSALGGGETQYF.

V is TRBV20-1 and J is TRBJ2-2; D gene unclear. In germline, CDR1 is DFQATT, CDR2 SNEGSKA (reference sequence). V was cut by 1 base and J by 8 bases, with 11 bases left in between. This CDR3 comprises 13 residues. The CDR3 here is CSARGTVAGELFF. CDR3 DNA sequence: TGCAGTGCTAGAGGGACGGTGGCGGGGGAGCTGTTTTTT.

This chain uses TRBV20-1 with TRBJ2-2; 8 bases agree with TRBD1. CDR1 and CDR2 (germline): DFQATT, SNEGSKA (reference sequence). CDR3 length: 16 residues. V was clipped by 0 bases and J by 5 bases; unmatched bases: 8. The CDR3 nucleotides read TGCAGTGCTAGAGAGTGGGCAGGGGGCGAGACCGGGGAGCTGTTTTTT. It is translated as CSAREWAGGETGELFF.

J is TRBJ2-7 and V is TRBV28, with D maybe TRBD2 (5 bases). Trimming cost V 3 bases and J 5 bases, with 14 bases left between them. Germline-derived CDR1 and CDR2 are MDHEN and SYDVKM. The CDR3 contains 14 residues. The CDR3 is CASSFPSGSNEQYF. CDR3 DNA: TGTGCCAGCAGTTTCCCGTCGGGGTCTAACGAGCAGTACTTC.

Ten or more counts support this clonotype. The chain's CDR3 is CASSFNSGANVLTF. In DNA, the CDR3 is TGTGCCAGCAGTTTTAACTCTGGGGCCAACGTCCTGACTTTC. V usage is TRBV12-3 or TRBV12-4 and J usage is TRBJ2-6; D remains ambiguous. The CDR3 totals 14 residues. Between the trimmed V and J ends, which lost 3 bases and 0 bases, there was a span of 3 bases.

The chain couples TRBV11-3 to TRBJ2-1; D might be TRBD2 (7 bases). V gave up 7 bases and J gave up 8 bases, with 21 bases separating them. Germline V CDR1 and CDR2: SGHNT, YENEEA. CDR3 length equals 15 residues. CDR3 DNA sequence: TGTGCCAGCAACCAGGGAGGGGGAGTTTTGCATGAGCAGTTCTTC. Its translation: CASNQGGGVLHEQFF.

This chain joins TRBV15 and TRBJ2-3; no clear D. The CDR3 is 13 residues long. Per germline, CDR1 LNHNV and CDR2 YYDKDF (reference sequence). V lost 6 bases to trimming and J lost 2 bases, with 9 bases between them. CDR3 nucleotides: TGTGCCACCAGGATGGAGACCACAGATACGCAGTATTTT. It yields the protein CATRMETTDTQYF.

This clonotype was seen repeatedly, ten times or more. The V and J genes are TRBV6-1 and TRBJ1-4; D is uncertain. Per the germline V gene, CDR1 is MNHNS and CDR2 is SASEGT. The CDR3 consists of 14 residues. V was pared by 6 bases and J by 0 bases, with 8 bases between. CDR3 sequence (DNA): TGTGCCAGCAGCGCCGTGGCAACTAATGAAAAACTGTTTTTT. As protein: CASSAVATNEKLFF.

By frequency in the sample, this clonotype is medium-sized. The rearrangement joins TRBV29-1 to TRBJ1-1; 7 positions match TRBD1. V lost 7 bases to trimming and J lost 3 bases; unmatched junction nucleotides: 11. CDR3 length equals 14 residues. Germline loops: CDR1 SQVTM, CDR2 ANQGSEA. The CDR3 bases are TGCAGCGCACGACGACAGGGACGGGACACTGAAGCTTTCTTT. It translates to CSARRQGRDTEAFF. The full variable domain, its missing parts supplied by reference TRBV29-1 and TRBJ1-1, is SAVISQKPSRDICQRGTSLTIQCQVDSQVTMMFWYRQQPGQSLTLIATANQGSEATYESGFVIDKFPISRPNLTFSTLTVSNMSPEDSSIYLCSARRQGRDTEAFFGQGTRLTVV.

There are many counts of this clonotype. The chain joins TRBV7-3 to TRBJ2-1, with 10 bases identical to TRBD2. The germline V gene has CDR1 SGHTA and CDR2 FQGTGA. The CDR3 runs 15 residues. Unmatched junction bases numbered 4, after V lost 3 bases and J lost 5 bases. The CDR3 region has the DNA TGTGCCAGCAGCTTGGGTCTAGCGGGAGACAATGAGCAGTTCTTC. As protein: CASSLGLAGDNEQFF.

In this sample, this clonotype turned up many times. The genes are TRBV2 and TRBJ2-2; TRBD1 aligns across 8 bases. The CDR3 loop spans 15 amino acids. Germline trimming cut 4 bases from V and 4 bases from J; bases unmatched to any gene: 5. Germline V gene sequence: CDR1 SNHLY, CDR2 FYNNEI. The CDR3: CASSVDRVFTGELFF. CDR3 nucleotides: TGTGCCAGCAGTGTGGACAGGGTATTCACCGGGGAGCTGTTTTTT.

This clonotype was recorded many times. V gene TRBV7-9 combines with J gene TRBJ1-1, with a possible D match to TRBD1 (5 bases). The CDR3 runs 13 residues. Trimming cost V 7 bases and J 5 bases, with 14 bases left between them. The germline gives CDR1 SEHNR, CDR2 FQNEAQ (reference sequence). CDR3 in DNA: TGTGCCAGCACCTCCGGGGGTCGGACTGAAGCTTTCTTT. It translates to CASTSGGRTEAFF. Looking up the rest from reference TRBV7-9 and TRBJ1-1 gives the full variable domain: DTGVSQNPRHKITKRGQNVTFRCDPISEHNRLYWYRQTLGQGPEFLTYFQNEAQLEKSRLLSDRFSAERPKGSFSTLEIQRTEQGDSAMYLCASTSGGRTEAFFGQGTRLTVV.

This clonotype has just a few counts. The rearrangement uses TRBV2 and TRBJ2-3; D not resolved. Trimming pared 0 bases from V and 2 bases from J, leaving 9 bases between. Germline CDR1 is SNHLY and CDR2 is FYNNEI. The CDR3 spans 15 residues. The CDR3 region is CASSEARGNTDTQYF. CDR3 DNA: TGTGCCAGCAGTGAAGCGCGAGGCAACACAGATACGCAGTATTTT.

This clonotype was recorded many times. The chain uses TRBV28 and TRBJ2-7; no firm D call. Between the trimmed V and J ends, which lost 7 bases and 6 bases, there was a span of 13 bases. This CDR3 is 12 amino acids long. Germline-derived CDR1 and CDR2 are MDHEN and SYDVKM. The DNA for the CDR3 is TGTGCCAGCACCGTCTTCATGGGCGAGCAGTACTTC. It codes for CASTVFMGEQYF.

The chain combines TRBV2 with TRBJ2-2; no firm D call. The CDR3 spans 14 residues. From germline, CDR1 is SNHLY and CDR2 FYNNEI. The V and J ends lost 3 bases and 7 bases respectively, with 12 bases between them. The CDR3 bases are TGTGCCAGCAGTGACGACCAAGGGTACGGGGAGCTGTTTTTT. Translating it yields CASSDDQGYGELFF.

This clonotype was counted many times. The rearrangement uses TRBV20-1 and TRBJ2-1; possibly TRBD2 for D (6 bases). V lost 6 bases to trimming and J lost 7 bases, with 16 bases between them. CDR1 and CDR2 (germline): DFQATT, SNEGSKA (reference sequence). The CDR3 loop spans 13 amino acids. CDR3 nucleotide sequence: TGCAGTGCGGCGGTAGCGGTATTAAATGAGCAGTTCTTC. This translates into CSAAVAVLNEQFF.

The gene calls are TRBV2 and TRBJ1-5; a possible D gene is TRBD1 (6 bases). In germline, CDR1 is SNHLY, CDR2 FYNNEI. The CDR3 totals 14 residues. The germline V and J ends were trimmed by 4 bases and 6 bases, with 13 bases remaining between them. The CDR3 region is CASSGLRGSQPQHF. As DNA, the CDR3 is TGTGCCAGCAGTGGGCTCAGGGGCTCTCAGCCCCAGCATTTT.

The V and J genes are TRBV7-2 and TRBJ2-5; 9 nucleotides line up with TRBD1. V lost 4 bases, J lost 3 bases, and 6 bases stayed unmatched. Germline loops: CDR1 SGHTA, CDR2 FQGNSA. This CDR3 is built from 15 residues. The CDR3 loop is CASSWGTGLEETQYF. The DNA for the CDR3 is TGTGCCAGCAGCTGGGGGACAGGGCTGGAAGAGACCCAGTACTTC. Variable domain in full (rest from reference TRBV7-2 and TRBJ2-5): GAGVSQSPSNKVTEKGKDVELRCDPISGHTALYWYRQSLGQGLEFLIYFQGNSAPDKSGLPSDRFSAERTGGSVSTLTIQRTQQEDSAVYLCASSWGTGLEETQYFGPGTRLLVL.

This clonotype appeared many times. The chain carries TRBV29-1 and TRBJ2-3; 7 nucleotides line up with TRBD2. CDR1 SQVTM and CDR2 ANQGSEA come from the germline V gene. The CDR3 totals 14 residues. J lost 2 bases, V lost 8 bases, and 10 bases had no gene match. This chain's CDR3 is CSISPSGITDTQYF. The CDR3 DNA reads as TGCAGCATTAGCCCTAGCGGAATCACAGATACGCAGTATTTT.

This clonotype turned up a few times. The chain carries TRBV5-5 and TRBJ1-5; 9 nucleotides line up with TRBD1. Germline V gene data show CDR1 as SGHKS and CDR2 as YYEKEE (reference sequence). CDR3 length: 15 residues. J gave up 5 bases and V 4 bases, and 7 bases lay outside the gene matches. The CDR3 DNA reads as TGTGCCAGCAGCCCGACAGGGGGAGGACATCAGCCCCAGCATTTT. It specifies CASSPTGGGHQPQHF.

This clonotype was observed many times. The chain employs TRBV15 and TRBJ2-5; D is tentatively TRBD1 or TRBD2 (6 bases each). The CDR3 has 15 amino acids. CDR1 and CDR2 (germline): LNHNV, YYDKDF (reference sequence). With 0 bases removed from V and 5 bases from J, the gap between germline ends came to 13 bases. In nucleotides, the CDR3 is TGTGCCACCAGCAGAGATGGGGGGCAGGGGGAGACCCAGTACTTC. Translation gives CATSRDGGQGETQYF.